These T cell receptor beta chains were read from a single sample in a study of blood T cells in healthy people across ages. One entry per CDR3 protein results from TCRdb running MiXCR on the 5' RACE reads. Of roughly 1,300,000 distinct CDR3 sequences listed, 45% to 70% were seen once; the top ten hold about 6.7%. Source material: blood. The receptor set was obtained from a man aged 18 to 35 in good health. CDR3s include the opening cysteine and the closing phenylalanine or tryptophan. D genes are given only for firm matches. Clone size is given for some rows only: seen once, a few or many times, or a class if the clone is expanded.

CDR3 protein: CASSQQPGLGHVDTQYF; CDR3 DNA: TGTGCCAGCAGCCAACAGCCGGGACTAGGCCACGTAGATACGCAGTATTTT; V gene: TRBV4-2; D gene: TRBD2; clone size: -; J gene: TRBJ2-3
CDR3 protein: CASSKSRGTDTQYF; CDR3 DNA: TGTGCCAGCAGCAAATCGCGGGGCACAGATACGCAGTATTTT; V gene: TRBV4-2; D gene: -; clone size: -; J gene: TRBJ2-3
CDR3 protein: CASAGGTTYNEQFF; CDR3 DNA: TGTGCCAGCGCCGGGGGGACTACCTACAATGAGCAGTTCTTC; V gene: TRBV27; D gene: TRBD2; clone size: once; J gene: TRBJ2-1
CDR3 protein: CSVGILEETQYF; CDR3 DNA: TGCAGCGTTGGGATATTAGAAGAGACCCAGTACTTC; V gene: TRBV29-1; D gene: -; clone size: few; J gene: TRBJ2-5
CDR3 protein: CASSQVLGADDSGANVLTF; CDR3 DNA: TGCGCCAGCAGCCAAGTATTGGGGGCTGATGACTCTGGGGCCAACGTCCTGACTTTC; V gene: TRBV4-3; D gene: -; clone size: once; J gene: TRBJ2-6
CDR3 protein: CASSQDLNRGVETQCF; CDR3 DNA: TGCGCCAGCAGCCAAGATCTTAACAGGGGAGTAGAGACCCAGTGCTTC; V gene: TRBV4-3; D gene: TRBD1; clone size: -; J gene: TRBJ2-5
CDR3 protein: CASRTDEGRAETQYF; CDR3 DNA: TGTGCCAGCAGAACTGACGAGGGGCGCGCCGAGACCCAGTACTTC; V gene: TRBV6-1; D gene: -; clone size: -; J gene: TRBJ2-5
CDR3 protein: CASSSGQTGPEAFF; CDR3 DNA: TGTGCCAGCAGTTCGGGACAAACGGGACCTGAAGCTTTCTTT; V gene: TRBV6-5; D gene: -; clone size: -; J gene: TRBJ1-1
CDR3 protein: CASSDKAGSTDTQYF; CDR3 DNA: TGTGCCAGCAGTGACAAGGCGGGCAGCACAGATACGCAGTATTTT; V gene: TRBV6-4; D gene: -; clone size: -; J gene: TRBJ2-3
CDR3 protein: CASSLGQTLNTEAFF; CDR3 DNA: TGCGCCAGCAGCTTGGGACAGACACTGAACACTGAAGCTTTCTTT; V gene: TRBV5-1; D gene: -; clone size: -; J gene: TRBJ1-1
CDR3 protein: CASSHQYEQYF; CDR3 DNA: TGTGCCAGCAGCCACCAGTACGAGCAGTACTTC; V gene: TRBV11-2; D gene: -; clone size: -; J gene: TRBJ2-7
CDR3 protein: CASSQNPGHISYEQYF; CDR3 DNA: TGTGCCAGCAGTCAAAATCCGGGACATATCTCCTACGAGCAGTACTTC; V gene: TRBV6-6; D gene: -; clone size: -; J gene: TRBJ2-7
CDR3 protein: CASSLRDWGQGAVNEQYF; CDR3 DNA: TGTGCCAGCAGTTTAAGGGATTGGGGACAGGGGGCAGTAAACGAGCAGTACTTC; V gene: TRBV27; D gene: TRBD1; clone size: -; J gene: TRBJ2-7
CDR3 protein: CASSLADRFGGYTF; CDR3 DNA: TGTGCCAGCAGCTTAGCAGACAGGTTTGGAGGCTACACCTTC; V gene: TRBV11-2; D gene: -; clone size: -; J gene: TRBJ1-2
CDR3 protein: CASSYFGQGGEKLFF; CDR3 DNA: TGTGCCAGCAGTTACTTTGGACAGGGGGGTGAAAAACTGTTTTTT; V gene: TRBV6-5; D gene: TRBD1; clone size: -; J gene: TRBJ1-4
CDR3 protein: CASSPVGEGSPLHF; CDR3 DNA: TGTGCCAGCAGCCCGGTCGGGGAAGGTTCACCCCTCCACTTT; V gene: TRBV28; D gene: -; clone size: -; J gene: TRBJ1-6
CDR3 protein: CASSQETQGNYGYTF; CDR3 DNA: TGTGCCAGCAGCCAAGAGACGCAGGGGAACTATGGCTACACCTTC; V gene: TRBV4-2; D gene: -; clone size: -; J gene: TRBJ1-2
CDR3 protein: CASSYPWPSGFALSGANVLTF; CDR3 DNA: TGTGCCAGCAGTTACCCTTGGCCGTCCGGATTCGCCCTATCTGGGGCCAACGTCCTGACTTTC; V gene: TRBV6-7; D gene: -; clone size: -; J gene: TRBJ2-6
CDR3 protein: CASSLRGGLAGEQFF; CDR3 DNA: TGTGCCAGCAGCTTAAGGGGGGGACTAGCTGGTGAGCAGTTCTTC; V gene: TRBV7-9; D gene: TRBD2; clone size: -; J gene: TRBJ2-1
CDR3 protein: CASSPLSSGGYYEQYF; CDR3 DNA: TGTGCCAGCAGTCCCCTTAGTAGCGGGGGTTATTACGAGCAGTACTTC; V gene: TRBV28; D gene: TRBD2; clone size: once; J gene: TRBJ2-7
CDR3 protein: CASSKRPDGGNDRETQYF; CDR3 DNA: TGTGCCAGCAGCAAACGGCCCGACGGAGGGAATGATCGAGAGACCCAGTACTTC; V gene: TRBV21-1; D gene: -; clone size: -; J gene: TRBJ2-5
CDR3 protein: CASGASSETQYF; CDR3 DNA: TGTGCCAGCGGGGCTAGCTCAGAGACCCAGTACTTC; V gene: TRBV11-1; D gene: -; clone size: -; J gene: TRBJ2-5
CDR3 protein: CSAPPSGRGNSPLHF; CDR3 DNA: TGCAGTGCTCCCCCCTCGGGCAGGGGGAATTCACCCCTCCACTTT; V gene: TRBV20-1; D gene: TRBD1; clone size: -; J gene: TRBJ1-6
CDR3 protein: CASSQEERGGSNIQYF; CDR3 DNA: TGCGCCAGCAGCCAAGAGGAAAGGGGTGGGTCAAACATTCAGTACTTC; V gene: TRBV4-1; D gene: -; clone size: -; J gene: TRBJ2-4
CDR3 protein: CAISGTGENSPLHF; CDR3 DNA: TGTGCCATCAGTGGAACAGGGGAAAATTCACCCCTCCACTTT; V gene: TRBV10-3; D gene: TRBD1; clone size: -; J gene: TRBJ1-6
CDR3 protein: CATSNEGTGGPNEQFF; CDR3 DNA: TGTGCCACCAGCAACGAAGGGACAGGGGGTCCCAATGAGCAGTTCTTC; V gene: TRBV15; D gene: TRBD1; clone size: few; J gene: TRBJ2-1
CDR3 protein: CASSLAKASGQDTQYF; CDR3 DNA: TGTGCCAGCAGCTTAGCGAAGGCTAGCGGACAGGATACGCAGTATTTT; V gene: TRBV7-2; D gene: -; clone size: few; J gene: TRBJ2-3
CDR3 protein: CASSLGTAAVMNTEPFF; CDR3 DNA: TGTGCCAGCAGCTTAGGGACAGCGGCCGTCATGAACACTGAACCTTTCTTT; V gene: TRBV12-3/TRBV12-4; D gene: TRBD1; clone size: -; J gene: TRBJ1-1
CDR3 protein: CASRVRDVNEQYF; CDR3 DNA: TGTGCCAGCAGGGTCCGGGACGTAAACGAGCAGTACTTC; V gene: TRBV28; D gene: -; clone size: once; J gene: TRBJ2-7
CDR3 protein: CASSDSTSGSNEQYF; CDR3 DNA: TGTGCCAGCAGTGACTCGACTAGCGGGAGCAATGAGCAGTACTTC; V gene: TRBV6-4; D gene: TRBD2; clone size: few; J gene: TRBJ2-7
CDR3 protein: CASSTDTRQGVDQPQHF; CDR3 DNA: TGTGCCAGCAGTACCGACACAAGACAGGGTGTGGATCAGCCCCAGCATTTT; V gene: TRBV2; D gene: TRBD1; clone size: -; J gene: TRBJ1-5
CDR3 protein: CASSLSPAAVTGELFF; CDR3 DNA: TGTGCCAGCAGCTTATCCCCCGCGGCAGTTACCGGGGAGCTGTTTTTT; V gene: TRBV7-2; D gene: -; clone size: -; J gene: TRBJ2-2
CDR3 protein: CSASFPRGRYNEQFF; CDR3 DNA: TGCAGTGCTAGTTTTCCGCGGGGGCGGTACAATGAGCAGTTCTTC; V gene: TRBV20-1; D gene: -; clone size: -; J gene: TRBJ2-1
CDR3 protein: CSGEGQPTYGYTF; CDR3 DNA: TGCAGTGGTGAAGGACAGCCAACCTATGGCTACACCTTC; V gene: TRBV20-1; D gene: -; clone size: once; J gene: TRBJ1-2
CDR3 protein: CASSSQGIYEQYF; CDR3 DNA: TGTGCCAGCAGCTCCCAGGGGATCTACGAGCAGTACTTC; V gene: TRBV6-6; D gene: -; clone size: -; J gene: TRBJ2-7